This passage covers 30 T cell receptor beta chains from one sample sequenced in a study of regulatory T cells in long-lasting Graves disease. The time point here: newly diagnosed GD, antithyroid drugs for less than 3 months. The TCR library was prepared using RNA isolated from PBMCs. To make TCR beta libraries, researchers used iRepertoire HTBI primers and Arm-PCR of CDR3 regions. TCRdb itself ran the multiplex PCR reads through MiXCR, one entry per CDR3 protein. The sample shows roughly 380,000 distinct CDR3 sequences, around 16% of them seen only once. The starting material was peripheral blood mononuclear cells (PBMCs), obtained at new diagnosis, from a patient treated with antithyroid drugs. All receptors come from a female donor with Graves disease.

This clonotype was picked up many times. This chain connects TRBV6-2 or TRBV6-3 to TRBJ1-1; 7 positions match TRBD1. Trimming cost V 5 bases and J 0 bases; bases outside gene matches: 6. Germline assignment: CDR1 MNHEY and CDR2 SVGEGT. CDR3 length: 15 residues. The CDR3 DNA reads TGTGCCAGCAGTAACCGACAGGGATTGAACACTGAAGCTTTCTTT. Its protein is CASSNRQGLNTEAFF.

This clonotype came up many times. The V and J genes are TRBV20-1 and TRBJ1-6, with no clear D. V shed 5 bases and J shed 10 bases, with 21 bases lying between them. CDR3 length equals 15 residues. Germline CDR1 reads DFQATT; CDR2 reads SNEGSKA (reference sequence). CDR3 DNA: TGCAGTGCTTCGCCCCCAGAAAAGACTCAATCACCCCTCCACTTT. It translates to CSASPPEKTQSPLHF.

V usage is TRBV5-6 and J usage is TRBJ1-6; 7 nucleotides match TRBD1. Germline lookup yields CDR1 SGHDT and CDR2 YYEEEE. J was trimmed by 5 bases and V by 4 bases; bases with no gene match: 3. This CDR3 has 14 residues. CDR3 DNA sequence: TGTGCCAGCAGCCATGACAGGGATAATTCACCCCTCCACTTT. This translates into CASSHDRDNSPLHF.

This clonotype was detected many times. V and J are TRBV5-1 and TRBJ1-1, with 9 bases identical to TRBD1. This CDR3 spans 15 amino acids. The trim removed 4 bases at V and 3 bases at J, leaving 7 bases unmatched. From germline, CDR1 is SGHRS and CDR2 YFSETQ. CDR3 sequence: CASSPRTGDHTEAFF. The CDR3 DNA reads as TGCGCCAGCAGCCCCAGGACAGGGGACCACACTGAAGCTTTCTTT.

A few counts support this clonotype. The V gene is TRBV6-2 or TRBV6-3, the J gene TRBJ2-2; 11 bases agree with TRBD2. Germline loops: CDR1 MNHEY, CDR2 SVGEGT. The CDR3 runs 13 residues. V was clipped by 5 bases and J by 11 bases; unmatched bases: 4. CDR3 sequence reads: CASSLRLAGELFF. CDR3 nucleotides: TGTGCCAGCAGTCTTAGACTAGCGGGAGAGCTGTTTTTT.

The sample holds many counts of this clonotype. The V and J genes are TRBV5-1 and TRBJ2-3, with TRBD2 as a possible D gene (5 bases). This CDR3 is built from 14 residues. Trimming cost V 5 bases and J 0 bases, with 10 bases left between them. CDR1 and CDR2 (germline): SGHRS, YFSETQ. This CDR3 reads CASRPDLSTDTQYF. CDR3 nucleotides: TGCGCCAGCAGACCGGACTTAAGCACAGATACGCAGTATTTT.

This chain joins TRBV5-1 and TRBJ2-1; 11 positions match TRBD2. With V trimmed by 0 bases and J by 9 bases, 8 bases remained unmatched. CDR1 and CDR2 from the germline V gene are SGHRS and YFSETQ. The CDR3 is 16 residues long. CDR3 DNA: TGCGCCAGCAGCTTGGTACTAGCGGGAGTGGGGAGTGAGCAGTTCTTC. Protein sequence: CASSLVLAGVGSEQFF.

Turning to this clonotype: A read error may be the cause here, since a much bigger clone is one base away. The rearrangement uses TRBV7-2 and TRBJ2-1, with D possibly being TRBD1 or TRBD2 (5 bases each). CDR3 size: 21 residues. Per germline, CDR1 SGHTA and CDR2 FQGNSA. CDR3 DNA: TGTGCCTGCAGCTTATACGGAACATTGGGGCAAGGGACGAAATCCTACAATGAGCAGTTCTTC. Its protein product is CACSLYGTLGQGTKSYNEQFF. The entire variable domain, with the rest obtained from reference TRBV7-2 and TRBJ2-1, is as follows: GAGVSQSPSNKVTEKGKDVELRCDPISGHTALYWYRQSLGQGLEFLIYFQGNSAPDKSGLPSDRFSAERTGGSVSTLTIQRTQQEDSAVYLCACSLYGTLGQGTKSYNEQFFGPGTRLTVL.

Many counts were recorded for this clonotype. The J gene is TRBJ1-2, the V gene TRBV3-1; D is perhaps TRBD1 (6 bases). Germline V lookup: CDR1 LGHDT, CDR2 YNNKEL (reference sequence). The CDR3 loop spans 15 amino acids. The ends were cut back, 2 bases at V and 2 bases at J, with 12 bases in the middle. CDR3 sequence reads: CASSQRDTWNYGYTF. The CDR3 nucleotides read TGTGCCAGCAGCCAAAGGGACACTTGGAACTATGGCTACACCTTC.

This clonotype was counted between two and nine times. V usage is TRBV27 and J usage is TRBJ2-1; TRBD1 agrees at 8 bases. In germline, CDR1 is MNHEY, CDR2 SMNVEV (reference sequence). V trimming: 0 bases; J trimming: 4 bases; junction bases outside the gene matches: 5. The CDR3 is 16 amino acids. CDR3 DNA sequence: TGTGCCAGCAGTTTATCGAGGCAGGGGGCGTACAATGAGCAGTTCTTC. Amino acid sequence: CASSLSRQGAYNEQFF.

Remarks on this clonotype: Since a far larger clone is one base different, this is likely a read error. The J gene is TRBJ1-5, the V gene TRBV6-2 or TRBV6-3, with no clear D. Germline lookup yields CDR1 MNHEY and CDR2 SVGEGT. The CDR3 is 13 residues long. The CDR3 protein is CAGSVEGNQPQHF. Here the CDR3 DNA reads TGTGCCGGCAGTGTTGAAGGGAATCAGCCCCAGCATTTT.

This clonotype was observed a few times. The chain links TRBV19 to TRBJ1-5; no firm D call. Trimming pared 10 bases from V and 0 bases from J, leaving 13 bases between. Germline assignment: CDR1 LNHDA and CDR2 SQIVND (reference sequence). The CDR3 is 14 residues long. The CDR3 here is CATDYHGSNQPQHF. CDR3 DNA: TGTGCCACAGACTACCATGGTAGCAATCAGCCCCAGCATTTT.

This clonotype was found many times. Written as DNA, the CDR3 is TGTGCCAGCAGTTTACATTTGCGGGAGGCGAACCAAGAGACCCAGTACTTC. The encoded protein is CASSLHLREANQETQYF. V is TRBV28 and J is TRBJ2-5, with 8 positions matching TRBD2. This CDR3 region has 17 residues. Trimming cost V 2 bases and J 0 bases; bases outside gene matches: 8. The germline gives CDR1 MDHEN, CDR2 SYDVKM.

This clonotype was seen ten or more times. The gene calls are TRBV20-1 and TRBJ2-3, with a tentative D call TRBD1 (5 bases). Germline CDR1 reads DFQATT; CDR2 reads SNEGSKA (reference sequence). CDR3 size: 12 residues. Trimming stripped 6 bases from V and 0 bases from J, with 7 bases between. CDR3 in amino acids: CSAGASTDTQYF. Here the CDR3 DNA reads TGCAGTGCAGGGGCCAGCACAGATACGCAGTATTTT.

The V gene is TRBV12-3 or TRBV12-4, the J gene TRBJ2-1; possibly TRBD2 for D (5 bases). The CDR3 has 15 residues. V lost 7 bases to trimming and J lost 2 bases, with 15 bases between them. The CDR3 sequence is CASNQPGSPYNEQFF. DNA for the CDR3: TGTGCCAGCAACCAACCGGGATCCCCCTACAATGAGCAGTTCTTC.

This sequence joins TRBV28 and TRBJ2-6, with D uncertain. V was pared by 11 bases and J by 4 bases, with 15 bases between. This CDR3 comprises 14 residues. Germline values: CDR1 MDHEN, CDR2 SYDVKM. CDR3 region: CAAQTPSGANVLTF. In nucleotides, the CDR3 is TGTGCCGCCCAAACCCCCTCGGGGGCCAACGTCCTGACTTTC.

With regard to this clonotype: A much larger clone is a single base away; this may be a read error. The chain uses TRBV27 and TRBJ2-1; D gene unclear. Trimming removed 7 bases at V and 4 bases at J, with 5 bases between. The germline V gene encodes CDR1 MNHEY and CDR2 SMNVEV (reference sequence). This CDR3 spans 11 amino acids. The CDR3 sequence is CASTQYNEQFF. The CDR3 DNA sequence: TGTGCCAGCACCCAATACAATGAGCAGTTCTTC.

At least ten counts were recorded for this clonotype. This rearrangement joins TRBV6-5 to TRBJ1-5; D is uncertain. The V and J ends lost 2 bases and 9 bases respectively, with 11 bases between them. CDR1 is MNHEY, CDR2 SVGAGI, per germline. The CDR3 totals 13 residues. The CDR3 DNA reads TGTGCCAGCAGTTACAGGATCCAAGGGCCCCAGCATTTT. It encodes CASSYRIQGPQHF.

In its sample, this clonotype was seen many times. This chain uses TRBV6-1 with TRBJ2-7; tentatively, D is TRBD1 or TRBD2 (5 bases each). The V end was cut by 7 bases, the J end by 0 bases, with 16 bases between. Germline V gene lookup returns CDR1 MNHNS and CDR2 SASEGT. This CDR3 spans 15 amino acids. DNA of the CDR3: TGTGCCAGCACCCTCGCCGGGACCGGCTCCTACGAGCAGTACTTC. It is translated as CASTLAGTGSYEQYF.

Ten or more counts support this clonotype. V usage is TRBV28 and J usage is TRBJ1-5, with D uncertain. The V end lost 6 bases, the J end lost 0 bases, and 9 bases lay between the germline ends. The CDR3 sequence is 14 residues long. Germline CDR1 MDHEN, CDR2 SYDVKM. The CDR3 nucleotides are TGTGCCAGCAGACTTCCCAATAGCAATCAGCCCCAGCATTTT. Translated, it gives CASRLPNSNQPQHF.

This clonotype has ten or more counts. The chain employs TRBV27 and TRBJ1-1; 7 nucleotides agree with TRBD1. V was clipped by 6 bases and J by 3 bases; unmatched bases: 7. CDR1 is MNHEY, CDR2 SMNVEV, per germline (reference sequence). CDR3 length equals 14 residues. The CDR3 DNA follows: TGTGCCAGCAGCGCAGGGGGAGGGGACACTGAAGCTTTCTTT. Its protein is CASSAGGGDTEAFF.

This clonotype has ten or more counts. The gene calls are TRBV29-1 and TRBJ1-4; D ambiguous. Deletions cut 5 bases from V and 1 base from J, with 2 bases between. This CDR3 has 11 residues. Germline-derived CDR1 and CDR2 are SQVTM and ANQGSEA. CDR3 sequence reads: CSVKTNEKLFF. The CDR3 region has the DNA TGCAGCGTTAAAACTAATGAAAAACTGTTTTTT.

This clonotype has at least ten counts. The chain employs TRBV5-1 and TRBJ1-1; TRBD1 agrees at 7 bases. Unmatched junction bases numbered 11, after V lost 0 bases and J lost 3 bases. This CDR3 is built from 17 residues. Germline V CDR1 and CDR2: SGHRS, YFSETQ. In DNA form, the CDR3 reads TGCGCCAGCAGCTTGGGGGCAGGGGGATCGACGGACACTGAAGCTTTCTTT. It codes for CASSLGAGGSTDTEAFF.

This clonotype was detected many times. The chain carries TRBV5-1 and TRBJ1-5; D is unresolved. The germline V gene has CDR1 SGHRS and CDR2 YFSETQ. The ends were cut back, 1 base at V and 4 bases at J, with 6 bases in the middle. CDR3 length equals 13 residues. Here the CDR3 DNA reads TGCGCCAGCAGCTTGTCTATGAATCAGCCCCAGCATTTT. Residues: CASSLSMNQPQHF.

This clonotype showed up many times. This chain links TRBV6-1 with TRBJ2-5; 10 bases fit TRBD1. The germline V gene has CDR1 MNHNS and CDR2 SASEGT. With 6 bases clipped from V and 4 bases from J, the junction kept 11 bases outside the gene matches. The CDR3 is made up of 16 amino acids. CDR3 region: CASREPGTGDGETQYF. The CDR3 DNA reads as TGTGCCAGCAGAGAACCCGGGACAGGGGACGGAGAGACCCAGTACTTC.

This clonotype showed up just a few times. The chain joins TRBV10-1 to TRBJ1-1; 8 bases agree with TRBD1. Looked up from germline, CDR1 is WNHNN and CDR2 is SYGVQD (reference sequence). V shed 9 bases, J shed 1 base, and the junction held 10 bases outside the gene matches. This CDR3 is built from 15 residues. CDR3 sequence (DNA): TGCGCCAGGGACTGTTACAGGGGGACGAACACTGAAGCTTTCTTT. Its protein product is CARDCYRGTNTEAFF.

The rearrangement links TRBV10-3 to TRBJ1-1; D gene unclear. The V gene lost 5 bases and the J gene lost 8 bases, with 9 bases spanning the gap. The CDR3 loop spans 11 amino acids. CDR1 and CDR2 from the germline V gene are ENHRY and SYGVKD. Written as DNA, the CDR3 is TGTGCCATCAGTTGGGATTCGGAAGCTTTCTTT. It encodes CAISWDSEAFF.

The chain employs TRBV4-3 and TRBJ2-2; no firm D call. Germline lookup yields CDR1 LGHNA and CDR2 YSLEER. V was trimmed by 0 bases and J by 6 bases, leaving 14 bases between them. The CDR3 length is 16 residues. The CDR3 nucleotides are TGCGCCAGCAGCCAAGATCCCCTAGGCTCCCCCGGGGAGCTGTTTTTT. It encodes CASSQDPLGSPGELFF.

This clonotype was detected many times. This chain uses TRBV20-1 with TRBJ2-1, with 11 bases fitting TRBD2. With V trimmed by 2 bases and J by 8 bases, 8 bases remained unmatched. The CDR3 extends over 15 amino acids. Germline V gene data show CDR1 as DFQATT and CDR2 as SNEGSKA (reference sequence). The CDR3 sequence is CSARLLAGGGYEQFF. The DNA for the CDR3 is TGCAGTGCTAGATTGCTAGCGGGGGGAGGGTATGAGCAGTTCTTC.

This clonotype was seen at least ten times. The junction departs from germline at one end; a sequencing error may be responsible. This chain uses TRBV11-1 with TRBJ1-6, with TRBD1 identical over 8 bases. The CDR3 spans 16 residues. Germline CDR1 reads SGHAT; CDR2 reads FQDESV (reference sequence). The CDR3 here is CASSQDNRGYYSPLHF. The CDR3 nucleotides are TGCGCCAGCAGCCAAGACAACAGGGGGTATTATTCACCCCTCCACTTT. Full variable domain (missing parts from reference TRBV11-1 and TRBJ1-6): EAEVAQSPRYKITEKSQAVAFWCDPISGHATLYWYRQILGQGPELLVQFQDESVVDDSQLPKDRFSAERLKGVDSTLKIQPAELGDSAMYLCASSQDNRGYYSPLHFGNGTRLTVT.